Here is one TCR beta chain with its context. As yet, its antigen is unknown. Use of 60 Vbeta and 13 Jbeta primers characterized the PCR. The data were produced by immunoSEQ multiplex PCR, yet TCRdb's version contains in-frame clones alone and is incomplete. The profile shows around 210,000 clones, more than 75% of them singletons. The sample originates from a study of cytomegalovirus exposure and HLA in healthy donors. Study at large: Some 80 million unique TCR sequences came from HLA-typed donors in an early release. Whole-study results and caveats: The classifier, whose performance was assessed in both the original and validation cohorts, reportedly diagnosed cytomegalovirus status with high specificity and sensitivity. In an earlier analysis, most TCR beta V segments were productive about 87% or about 30% of the time. Because they were indistinguishable, some V segments, including TRBV6-2 and TRBV6-3, were excluded.

This CDR3 is built from 16 residues. Germline values: CDR1 LGHNA, CDR2 YNFKEQ. J lost 4 bases, V lost 4 bases, and 5 bases had no gene match. The clonotype was recovered from a male donor in good health and CMV-seropositive. Sequencing was performed on PBMCs. The chain employs TRBV4-2 and TRBJ2-2; 11 bases map to TRBD1. CDR3: CASSLGQGASTGELFF. The DNA for the CDR3 is TGTGCCAGCAGCCTTGGACAGGGGGCGAGCACCGGGGAGCTGTTTTTT.